This TCR beta chain is drawn from a study of cytomegalovirus exposure and HLA in healthy donors. About the study: A previous analysis identified around 120 million unique TCR beta sequences derived from around 180 million T cells. Study-wide results and caveats: Per a prior analysis, the majority of TCR beta V segments were productive roughly 90% or roughly 30% of the time. Later analysis suggested links between common viral pathogens and several top significant clusters.

Nominally healthy donors were sampled, though unrecorded immune exposures were likely. PCR amplification relied on 60 Vbeta primers (plus 13 Jbeta primers). Assay used: immunoSEQ multiplex PCR; TCRdb lists only in-frame clones, some missing. This sample carries tens of thousands of clones, with more than 10% going to the ten biggest clones. In the case of this clone: Its antigen is not known.

The receptor was derived from a young woman in good health and CMV-seropositive. Specimen: PBMCs.

The CDR3 reads CASSLSGYTQYF. CDR3 nucleotides: TGCGCCAGCAGCCTGAGCGGGTATACGCAGTATTTT. This sequence joins TRBV4-1 and TRBJ2-3; possible D gene TRBD2, 6 bases. Trimming pared 4 bases from V and 7 bases from J, leaving 9 bases between. Germline V gives CDR1 MGHRA, CDR2 YSYEKL. The CDR3 loop spans 12 amino acids.